This T cell receptor (beta chain) stems from a study of blood T cell repertoires in COVID-19. Across the study: Researchers got acute and convalescent COVID-19 samples from the United States, Italy and Spain. PBMCs, B-cell-depleted T cells, or T cells were the source of the cDNA or gDNA that made up the material.

Per the original methods: Estimation of nucleated cell counts relied on the amplification of reference gene primers. The assay was immunoSEQ multiplex PCR, and TCRdb's table has in-frame clones only and misses some. V and J calls plus clone size are reproduced from that table; the DNA served to infer D and trimming. The table records about 180,000 clones, around 87% of them present only once. Sequencing was carried out using peripheral blood. This TCR was sampled from a woman in her twenties or thirties with active or convalescent COVID-19.

CDR3 bases: TGTGCCAGCAGTTTGCGACACACAAGCAATCAGCCCCAGCATTTT. Protein sequence: CASSLRHTSNQPQHF. The V call is TRBV28, the J call TRBJ1-5; D uncertain. There are 15 residues in the CDR3. The V end was cut by 3 bases, the J end by 1 base, with 10 bases between. Germline-derived CDR1 and CDR2 are MDHEN and SYDVKM.